This TCR beta chain was obtained from a study of blood T cell repertoires in COVID-19. Across the whole study: Sites across the United States, Italy and Spain contributed samples from acute and convalescent COVID-19.

The junction had 14 bases not matched to a gene; V was cut back by 10 bases and J by 2 bases. The CDR3 contains 18 residues. Germline-derived CDR1 and CDR2 are LGHDT and YNNKEL (reference sequence). Only in-frame clones appear in the TCRdb table, and some are missing; sequencing was by immunoSEQ multiplex PCR. The sample holds approximately 160,000 clones, about three quarters seen once. Input material: peripheral blood. The source of this sequence is a man aged 55 to 70 with acute or convalescent COVID-19. The rearrangement joins TRBV3-1 (or the pseudogene TRBV3-2) to TRBJ2-7, with 16 bases fitting TRBD2. In DNA, the CDR3 is TGTGCCATCCTCATATTGGGACTAGCGGGGGGGCCCACCTACGAGCAGTACTTC. This codes for CAILILGLAGGPTYEQYF.